This T cell receptor beta chain comes out of a study of blood T cell repertoires in COVID-19. The overall study: Acute and convalescent COVID-19 samples came from the United States, Italy and Spain. T cells, B-cell-depleted T cells, or PBMCs supplied cDNA or gDNA.

CDR3 length equals 13 residues. Trimming removed 4 bases from V and 3 bases from J, with 12 bases in between. Looked up from germline, CDR1 is SQVTM and CDR2 is ANQGSEA. Enrolment of Seattle patients took place during active infection, and they were followed longitudinally. Assay: immunoSEQ multiplex PCR; the TCRdb copy retains only in-frame clones and omits some. The table includes roughly 200,000 clones, 85% detected once. The origin of this receptor is a person aged 65 to 85 with COVID-19, enrolled during active disease. V gene TRBV29-1 combines with J gene TRBJ1-2; no clear D. The source material was peripheral blood. The CDR3: CSVVTSEDYGYTF. The CDR3 DNA reads TGCAGCGTTGTGACTAGCGAGGACTATGGCTACACCTTC.